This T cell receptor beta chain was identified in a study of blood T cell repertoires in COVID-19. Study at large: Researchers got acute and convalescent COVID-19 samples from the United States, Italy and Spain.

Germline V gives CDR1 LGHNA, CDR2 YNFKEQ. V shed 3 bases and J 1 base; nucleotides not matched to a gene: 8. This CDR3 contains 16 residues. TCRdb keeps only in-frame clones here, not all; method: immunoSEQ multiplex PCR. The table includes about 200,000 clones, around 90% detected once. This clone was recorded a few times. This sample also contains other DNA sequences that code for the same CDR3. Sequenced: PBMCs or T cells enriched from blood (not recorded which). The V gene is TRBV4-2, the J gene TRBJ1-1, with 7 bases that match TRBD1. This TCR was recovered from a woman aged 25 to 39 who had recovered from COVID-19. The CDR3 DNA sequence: TGTGCCAGCAGCCAGGTCAGGACAGGCCCGAACACTGAAGCTTTCTTT. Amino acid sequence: CASSQVRTGPNTEAFF.